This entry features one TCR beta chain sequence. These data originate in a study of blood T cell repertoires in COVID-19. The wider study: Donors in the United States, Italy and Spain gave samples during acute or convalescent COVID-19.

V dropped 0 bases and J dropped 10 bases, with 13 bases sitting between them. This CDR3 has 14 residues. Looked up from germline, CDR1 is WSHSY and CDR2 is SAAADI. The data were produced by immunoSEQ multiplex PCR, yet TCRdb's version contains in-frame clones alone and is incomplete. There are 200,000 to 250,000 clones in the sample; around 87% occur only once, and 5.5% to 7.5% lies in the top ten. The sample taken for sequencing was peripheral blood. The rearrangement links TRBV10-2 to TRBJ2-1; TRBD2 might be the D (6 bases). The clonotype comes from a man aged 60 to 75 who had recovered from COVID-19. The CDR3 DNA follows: TGCGCCAGCAGTGAGTCAGCCTTAGCGGCCGAGCAGTTCTTC. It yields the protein CASSESALAAEQFF.